This T cell receptor (beta chain) appears in the sequencing data of a study of blood T cells in healthy people across ages. Next came a second PCR, run for about 6 to 12 cycles, which used a sample-barcoded 5' primer along with a J-beta primer mix. TCRdb passed the 5' RACE reads through MiXCR, listing each CDR3 protein once. The sample records about 1.6 million distinct CDR3 sequences, roughly 32% being singletons. V lost 4 bases and J lost 6, with 12 bases in between. Germline CDR1 and CDR2: DFQATT and SNEGSKA (reference sequence). The CDR3 contains 12 residues. All donors came from Russia, were Caucasian and healthy, and spanned ages about 6 to 100. RNA extraction gave at least 5.5 micrograms of total RNA per sample.

The rearrangement uses TRBV20-1 and TRBJ1-2; D possibly corresponds to TRBD1 (6 bases). The origin of this receptor is a woman in her 30s in good health. The specimen was blood. Written as DNA, the CDR3 is TGCAGTGCTACCACAGGGTTGGATGGCTACACCTTC. As protein: CSATTGLDGYTF.